The present entry profiles one T cell receptor (beta chain) with its context. Its antigen is undetermined. Germline V gene sequence: CDR1 PRHDT, CDR2 FYEKMQ (reference sequence). The length of the CDR3 is 13 residues. V was trimmed by 3 bases and J by 6 bases, leaving 10 bases between them. This specimen belongs to a study of T cells after yellow fever vaccination. Study-level background: For low cell numbers, libraries were made with SMART-Seq v4 Ultra Low Input.

Template-switching 5'RACE yielded the TCR cDNA; a universal primer site and UMIs were added in the process. MiXCR, applied by TCRdb to the 5' RACE reads, yields one record per CDR3 protein. The table shows about 330,000 distinct CDR3 sequences, with roughly 8.6% occurring only once. Study results and caveats: There was a small share of clonotypes that showed up in both the CD4 and CD8 compartments. Reappearing after the booster were most of the clones from primary vaccination (almost 97% CD4, 85% to 90% CD8).

The starting material was PBMCs, obtained more than 40 days after the first yellow fever vaccination. The rearrangement links TRBV13 to TRBJ2-3; no definite D call. This clonotype originated in a man in his late teens or twenties who received the YFV17D yellow fever vaccine. The CDR3 nucleotides read TGTGCCAGCAGCTTTCTGGCAGTCGATACGCAGTATTTT. Translating it yields CASSFLAVDTQYF.